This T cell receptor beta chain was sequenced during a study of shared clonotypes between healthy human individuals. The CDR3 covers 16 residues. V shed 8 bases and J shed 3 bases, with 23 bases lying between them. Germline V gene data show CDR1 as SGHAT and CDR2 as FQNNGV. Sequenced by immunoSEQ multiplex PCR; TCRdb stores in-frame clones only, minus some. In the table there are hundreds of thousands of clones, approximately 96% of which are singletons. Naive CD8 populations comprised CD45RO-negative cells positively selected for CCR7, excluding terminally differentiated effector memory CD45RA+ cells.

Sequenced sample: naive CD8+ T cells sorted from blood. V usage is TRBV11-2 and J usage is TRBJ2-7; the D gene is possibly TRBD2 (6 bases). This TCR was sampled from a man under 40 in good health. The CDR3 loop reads CASQEFTLATHYEQYF. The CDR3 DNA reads TGTGCCAGCCAGGAGTTTACCCTAGCGACGCACTACGAGCAGTACTTC.